This T cell receptor (beta chain) was documented in a study of T cell responses to AZD1222 COVID-19 vaccine. About the study: Some second doses came at about 4 weeks and others at about 12 weeks; these were pooled.

Trimming took off 2 bases at V and 1 base at J, with 8 bases between the two ends. The CDR3 contains 14 residues. Germline lookup yields CDR1 MNHEY and CDR2 SVGAGI. Points from the study as a whole: Possibly, clonal diversity was underestimated; donors were largely white British and included more females. No day 14 peak samples; only post-peak repertoires were characterized. Seropositive at baseline were only a handful of AZD1222 recipients.

For this clone: Antigen unknown.

Profiled with immunoSEQ multiplex PCR; TCRdb holds only in-frame clones, not every one. This sample has about 130,000 clones; around 87% occur once, and the top ten carry under 11%. The gene calls are TRBV6-5 and TRBJ1-1; D is ambiguous. This clonotype was sampled from an adult in good health. This specimen consisted of peripheral blood, obtained on day 0 of AZD1222 vaccination. The CDR3: CASSYGWKNTEAFF. CDR3 sequence (DNA): TGTGCCAGCAGTTACGGGTGGAAGAACACTGAAGCTTTCTTT.